This TCR beta chain was sequenced in a study of blood T cell repertoires in COVID-19. Some clones are missing from TCRdb's copy, which holds only in-frame ones; the method was immunoSEQ multiplex PCR. The sample has 240,000 or so clones; more than 85% are singletons. Participant-given clinical history determined each cohort assignment. The clonotype comes from a man in his forties who had recovered from COVID-19. The sequenced sample was PBMCs or T cells enriched from blood (not recorded which).

The CDR3 DNA reads TGTGCCAGCATCCGCTCAGGGTCCTCCTACGAGCAGTACTTC. It specifies CASIRSGSSYEQYF. This sequence joins TRBV28 and TRBJ2-7; maybe TRBD1 (5 bases). V gave up 7 bases and J gave up 0 bases, with 13 bases separating them. The CDR3 length is 14 residues. From germline, CDR1 is MDHEN and CDR2 SYDVKM. The variable domain in full, with the rest retrieved from reference TRBV28 and TRBJ2-7, is DVKVTQSSRYLVKRTGEKVFLECVQDMDHENMFWYRQDPGLGLRLIYFSYDVKMKEKGDIPEGYSVSREKKERFSLILESASTNQTSMYLCASIRSGSSYEQYFGPGTRLTVT.